The 15 T cell receptor beta chains below all came from one sample that was sequenced in a study of blood T cell repertoires in COVID-19. Libraries were prepared by immunoSEQ multiplex PCR; TCRdb keeps only in-frame clonotypes and omits some of them. The sample holds tens of thousands of clones, 84% seen once. Sample: peripheral blood. The origin of the receptors is a man aged 50-60 years with COVID-19, enrolled during active disease.

CDR3 bases: TGTGCCAGCAGCTTAGCGGAGGGGAAGATGGACTATGGCTACACCTTC. This gives the protein CASSLAEGKMDYGYTF. The chain links TRBV7-9 to TRBJ1-2; possibly TRBD1 for D (5 bases). CDR3 length equals 16 residues. V shed 0 bases and J shed 3 bases, with 14 bases lying between them. The germline gives CDR1 SEHNR, CDR2 FQNEAQ (reference sequence).

The V call is TRBV6-2 or TRBV6-3, the J call TRBJ2-1; 8 nucleotides line up with TRBD1. Germline CDR1 and CDR2: MNHEY and SVGEGT. The CDR3 totals 16 residues. Unmatched junction bases numbered 9, after V lost 6 bases and J lost 2 bases. CDR3 in amino acids: CASSLTGESAYNEQFF. The CDR3, as DNA: TGTGCCAGCAGCCTGACAGGGGAGAGCGCCTACAATGAGCAGTTCTTC.

The genes are TRBV29-1 and TRBJ2-2; the D gene is possibly TRBD1 (6 bases). The CDR3 spans 13 residues. V lost 7 bases, J lost 5 bases, and 14 bases lay in between. Germline-derived CDR1 and CDR2 are SQVTM and ANQGSEA. The CDR3 coding sequence is TGCAGCGGGTGGGCAGGGGAAACCGGGGAGCTGTTTTTT. Translation: CSGWAGETGELFF.

The J gene is TRBJ1-1, the V gene TRBV5-1, with TRBD1 as a possible D gene (6 bases). The ends were cut back, 4 bases at V and 2 bases at J, with 18 bases in the middle. From germline, CDR1 is SGHRS and CDR2 YFSETQ. The length of the CDR3 is 16 residues. The CDR3 bases are TGCGCCAGCAGCCCGCGTAGCAGGGGCCCCAACACTGAAGCTTTCTTT. It is translated as CASSPRSRGPNTEAFF. The entire variable domain, with the rest obtained from reference TRBV5-1 and TRBJ1-1, is as follows: KAGVTQTPRYLIKTRGQQVTLSCSPISGHRSVSWYQQTPGQGLQFLFEYFSETQRNKGNFPGRFSGRQFSNSRSEMNVSTLELGDSALYLCASSPRSRGPNTEAFFGQGTRLTVV.

This clone has just a few counts. This chain joins TRBV11-2 and TRBJ2-1, with D possibly being TRBD2 (5 bases). The CDR3 is made up of 17 amino acids. CDR1 SGHAT and CDR2 FQNNGV come from the germline V gene. V was trimmed by 0 bases and J by 6 bases, leaving 18 bases between them. The CDR3 spells CASSLEYSRGSSNEQFF. The CDR3 DNA is TGTGCCAGCAGCTTAGAATATAGTCGAGGGTCCAGCAATGAGCAGTTCTTC.

This clone has more than one count but fewer than ten. This chain links TRBV4-2 with TRBJ1-1; tentative D call: TRBD1 (5 bases). The CDR3 is 15 residues long. Trimming took off 3 bases at V and 4 bases at J, with 15 bases between the two ends. The V gene's germline CDR1 is LGHNA and CDR2 YNFKEQ. The CDR3 reads CASSQDNAAPTEAFF. DNA of the CDR3: TGTGCCAGCAGCCAGGACAACGCGGCACCCACTGAAGCTTTCTTT.

This rearrangement joins TRBV12-3 or TRBV12-4 to TRBJ2-7; D gene unclear. The CDR3 is 12 residues long. V lost 3 bases and J lost 5, with 8 bases in between. CDR3 amino acids: CASSFTLHEQYF. CDR3 nucleotides: TGTGCCAGCAGTTTTACTCTCCACGAGCAGTACTTC.

This clone was observed a few times. The chain recombines TRBV9 with TRBJ2-5; 10 bases fit TRBD1. With 0 bases clipped from V and 5 bases from J, the junction kept 7 bases outside the gene matches. Germline CDR1 and CDR2: SGDLS and YYNGEE. The CDR3 runs 16 residues. CDR3 in amino acids: CASSVEGTGERETQYF. CDR3 in DNA: TGTGCCAGCAGCGTAGAAGGGACAGGGGAAAGGGAGACCCAGTACTTC.

This clone was seen a single time. The chain recombines TRBV9 with TRBJ1-1; D gene ambiguous. The CDR3 loop spans 14 amino acids. Germline-derived CDR1 and CDR2 are SGDLS and YYNGEE. The V end lost 3 bases, the J end lost 11 bases, and 20 bases lay between the germline ends. The CDR3 spells CASSAGSRNMGAFF. In DNA form, the CDR3 reads TGTGCCAGCAGCGCGGGATCCAGGAACATGGGGGCTTTCTTT.

The V call is TRBV13, the J call TRBJ2-5; TRBD1 matches at 8 bases. V lost 5 bases, J lost 4 bases, and 6 bases stayed unmatched. Per the germline V gene, CDR1 is PRHDT and CDR2 is FYEKMQ (reference sequence). The CDR3 is 14 residues long. This CDR3 is CASSQDRGRETQYF. The DNA for the CDR3 is TGTGCCAGCAGCCAAGACAGGGGTCGAGAGACCCAGTACTTC.

The chain couples TRBV4-1 to TRBJ2-7, with D maybe TRBD2 (7 bases). CDR3 length equals 15 residues. Germline CDR1 reads MGHRA; CDR2 reads YSYEKL. Trimming shortened V by 0 bases and J by 3 bases, and 12 bases separated the two germline ends. CDR3 coding DNA: TGCGCCAGCAGCCAAGATGGGGGGGCGAGCTACGAGCAGTACTTC. This sequence encodes CASSQDGGASYEQYF.

This sequence joins TRBV6-2 or TRBV6-3 and TRBJ2-3; 10 bases agree with TRBD1. The CDR3 length is 15 residues. Germline CDR1 is MNHEY and CDR2 is SVGEGT. Unmatched junction bases numbered 3, after V lost 2 bases and J lost 4 bases. Here the CDR3 DNA reads TGTGCCAGCAGTTACGGGACAGGGGATCCAGATACGCAGTATTTT. Protein product: CASSYGTGDPDTQYF.

This chain connects TRBV5-1 to TRBJ2-7; 8 bases fit TRBD2. Per the germline V gene, CDR1 is SGHRS and CDR2 is YFSETQ. V lost 4 bases to trimming and J lost 0 bases; unmatched junction nucleotides: 6. The CDR3 is 15 residues long. The CDR3 sequence: CASSIERGLSYEQYF. The CDR3 bases are TGCGCCAGCAGCATTGAGCGGGGGCTCTCCTACGAGCAGTACTTC.

The J gene is TRBJ1-5, the V gene TRBV3-1 (or the pseudogene TRBV3-2), with D tentatively TRBD1 (6 bases). Germline CDR1 LGHDT, CDR2 YNNKEL (reference sequence). The CDR3 consists of 14 residues. V was pared by 4 bases and J by 2 bases, with 9 bases between. CDR3 region: CASSRSGGNQPQHF. As DNA, the CDR3 is TGTGCCAGCAGCCGATCAGGGGGCAATCAGCCCCAGCATTTT.

The chain couples TRBV5-5 to TRBJ2-2, with 7 positions matching TRBD1. The CDR3 loop spans 12 amino acids. After removal of 4 bases from V and 12 bases from J, the junction contained 6 bases not matched to a gene. The germline V gene has CDR1 SGHKS and CDR2 YYEKEE (reference sequence). This CDR3 is CASSLGTVQLFF. The CDR3 nucleotides read TGTGCCAGCAGCCTCGGGACAGTGCAGCTGTTTTTT.